This T cell receptor beta chain comes out of a study of T cell responses to AZD1222 COVID-19 vaccine. Study outcomes and limitations: As reported, nearly half of all spike-specific TCRs target variant regions that are unmutated. It should be noted that donors were predominantly white British and more often female, and clonal diversity was possibly underestimated.

A remark on this clone: Its antigen is as yet unknown.

Second-dose timings of about 4 or about 12 weeks were pooled. Method: immunoSEQ multiplex PCR; TCRdb's copy keeps in-frame clones and lacks some. The table includes 100,000 to 150,000 clones, around 89% detected once. V dropped 2 bases and J dropped 2 bases, with 22 bases sitting between them. There are 18 residues in the CDR3. Germline V gene lookup returns CDR1 SGHRS and CDR2 YFSETQ. The receptor was isolated from an adult who received the AZD1222 COVID-19 vaccine. The genes are TRBV5-1 and TRBJ1-2; perhaps TRBD1 as D (6 bases). This material consisted of peripheral blood, taken 28 days after the second AZD1222 dose. CDR3 nucleotide sequence: TGCGCCAGCAGCTTCTACCGTTCTGGGGGCGCCGGGAACTATGGCTACACCTTC. This gives the protein CASSFYRSGGAGNYGYTF.